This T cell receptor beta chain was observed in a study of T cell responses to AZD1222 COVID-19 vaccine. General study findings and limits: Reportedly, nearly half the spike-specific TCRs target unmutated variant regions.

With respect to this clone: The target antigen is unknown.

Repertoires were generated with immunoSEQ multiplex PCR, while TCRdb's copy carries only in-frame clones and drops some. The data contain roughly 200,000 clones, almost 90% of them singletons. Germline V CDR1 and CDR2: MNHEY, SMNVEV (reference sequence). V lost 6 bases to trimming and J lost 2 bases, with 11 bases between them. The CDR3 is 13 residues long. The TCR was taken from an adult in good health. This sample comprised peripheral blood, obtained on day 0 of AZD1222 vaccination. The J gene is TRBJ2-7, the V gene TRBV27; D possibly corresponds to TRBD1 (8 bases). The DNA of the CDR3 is TGTGCCAGCAGACAGGGGGGGACCTACGAGCAGTACTTC. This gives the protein CASRQGGTYEQYF.